This T cell receptor (beta chain) was documented in a study of T cells in Graves' hyperthyroidism and ophthalmopathy. Only a few counts were recorded for this clonotype. There are 17 residues in the CDR3. The V and J ends lost 4 bases and 2 bases, in that order; junction bases with no gene match: 10. The source material, RNA transcripts, was used to amplify TCR beta CDR3 regions. The HTBI primer set was used in a first-round RT-PCR of the TCR CDR3. TCRdb re-called the multiplex PCR reads with MiXCR, one entry per CDR3 protein. Of about 380,000 distinct CDR3 sequences in the sample, roughly 18% were seen once.

The V and J genes are TRBV6-7 and TRBJ2-3; 9 bases map to TRBD2. TRBV6-7 is filed as an ORF, its function uncertain. Material for sequencing was blood. This receptor was obtained from a man between 18 and 29 years old with Graves' ophthalmopathy. The CDR3 DNA follows: TGTGCCAGCAGTTCTCCCCATAGCGGGGGTTTCACAGATACGCAGTATTTT. Its translation is CASSSPHSGGFTDTQYF.